This T cell receptor (beta chain) is from a study of blood T cells in healthy people across ages. V shed 5 bases and J shed 4 bases, with 11 bases lying between them. CDR1 SQVTM and CDR2 ANQGSEA come from the germline V gene. CDR3 length equals 12 residues. Primers used in a second PCR of about 6 to 11 cycles were a sample-barcoded 5' primer and a J-beta primer mix. TCRdb used MiXCR to reprocess the 5' RACE reads, holding one entry per CDR3 protein. The table records around 1.5 million distinct CDR3 sequences, approximately 59% of them present only once. The sequencing sample was made of blood. The TCR sequence derives from a man between 18 and 35 years old in good health. This chain joins TRBV29-1 and TRBJ1-1, with D perhaps matching TRBD1 (6 bases). CDR3 residues: CSVRTVGTEAFF. The CDR3 region has the DNA TGCAGCGTTCGGACAGTCGGCACTGAAGCTTTCTTT.